This entry lists 5 T cell receptor beta chains sequenced from one sample in a study of stem cell transplantation in POMP-related autoinflammatory disease. Generated by immunoSEQ multiplex PCR, the TCRdb table keeps only in-frame clones and is missing some. This table holds tens of thousands of clones, roughly 93% found once. The sample consisted of CD4+ T cells from PBMCs, taken after stem cell transplantation. Receptor source: a human patient with POMP-related autoinflammation and immune dysregulation (PRAID). Some T cells may trace back to the graft donor.

This clone was found once. This chain links TRBV21-1 with TRBJ2-7; the table's D gene call, TRBD2, was not cross checked with the DNA. TRBV21-1 is a listed pseudogene. The CDR3 runs to 13 residues. The CDR3 bases are TGTGCCAGCAGGGTTGCGGGAGTAAACGAGCAGTACTTC. Its protein product is CASRVAGVNEQYF.

CDR3 coding DNA: TGTGCCAGCAGTCCGACAGGGTCCGCTTCACCCCTCCACTTT. Residues: CASSPTGSASPLHF. This chain connects TRBV6-5 to TRBJ1-6; 7 bases line up with TRBD1. The V gene end was trimmed by 5 bases and the J gene end by 9 bases; junction bases not matched to a gene: 7. The CDR3 sequence is 14 residues long. Per germline, CDR1 MNHEY and CDR2 SVGAGI.

The J gene is TRBJ1-3, the V gene TRBV2; TRBD1 aligns across 8 bases. V lost 6 bases, J lost 0 bases, and 7 bases stayed unmatched. CDR1 is SNHLY, CDR2 FYNNEI, per germline. The CDR3 spans 16 residues. CDR3 DNA: TGTGCCAGCAGCCTAGGACAGGGCCACTCTGGAAACACCATATATTTT. The encoded protein is CASSLGQGHSGNTIYF.

This chain connects TRBV7-2 to TRBJ2-1, with 8 positions matching TRBD2. CDR1 is SGHTA, CDR2 FQGNSA, per germline. The CDR3 is 17 amino acids. Unmatched junction bases numbered 8, after V lost 4 bases and J lost 0 bases. The CDR3 reads CASSSTSSGYSYNEQFF. The CDR3, as DNA: TGTGCCAGCAGCTCCACCTCTAGCGGGTACTCCTACAATGAGCAGTTCTTC. Using reference TRBV7-2 and TRBJ2-1 for the parts outside the CDR3, the full variable domain is GAGVSQSPSNKVTEKGKDVELRCDPISGHTALYWYRQSLGQGLEFLIYFQGNSAPDKSGLPSDRFSAERTGGSVSTLTIQRTQQEDSAVYLCASSSTSSGYSYNEQFFGPGTRLTVL.

This chain uses TRBV6-4 with TRBJ2-7; 8 positions match TRBD1. This CDR3 contains 15 residues. Germline CDR1 MRHNA, CDR2 SNTAGT. V was pared by 9 bases and J by 1 base, with 11 bases of the junction left unmatched. CDR3 bases: TGTGCCAGGATAATGTCCGGGACAGGATCCTACGAGCAGTACGTC. Translated, it gives CARIMSGTGSYEQYV.